The clone carrying this T cell receptor beta chain has only a few counts. Antigen specificity is unknown. This specimen belongs to a study of beta chain features in type 1 diabetes. Whole-study context: Sorted cells examined across all samples numbered some 98 million.

The authors reverse transcribed all of the isolated RNA, so sequencing captured expressed TCRB transcripts. Sequencing was performed with immunoSEQ multiplex PCR; in TCRdb, only in-frame clones are kept and a portion is missing. The profile shows roughly 180,000 clones, roughly 7.1% of them singletons. Whole-study results and caveats: Shortening that was moderate but significant affected the TCRB CDR3s of Type 1 diabetes patients in all four CD4+ subsets.

Purity exceeded 95% in all sorted populations. Trimming took 6 bases from V and 8 from J, leaving 5 bases between them. CDR3 length: 10 amino acids. Germline V gene sequence: CDR1 LGHNA, CDR2 YSLEER. The V call is TRBV4-3, the J call TRBJ2-1, with D unresolved. Sequences were obtained from central memory CD4+ T cells from blood. The receptor was isolated from a woman between 35 and 50 years old with type 1 diabetes. In nucleotides, the CDR3 is TGCGCCAGCAGTCAGGATGAGCAGTTCTTC. This translates into CASSQDEQFF.